The rows below give T cell receptor beta chains drawn from one sample of a study of blood T cell repertoires in COVID-19. Profiling relied on immunoSEQ multiplex PCR, and the TCRdb table lists in-frame clones only, not all of them. The sample has around 68,000 clones, 85% to 90% seen once. Sequencing input: peripheral blood. Receptors originate from a man aged 50 to 59 with active COVID-19. Both conserved end residues are part of each CDR3. D genes are given only for firm matches. Expanded clones get a size class; other rows say once, few or many, or leave the size out.

size	V	length	J	D	DNA	CDR3
-	TRBV7-9	18	TRBJ2-7	-	TGTGCCAGCAGCCTTCAAGCCCTGGATGGCAGGTACTCCTACGAGCAGTACTTC	CASSLQALDGRYSYEQYF
-	TRBV6-5	15	TRBJ1-1	-	TGTGCCAGCAGTTTGAAGGGGCAAGTGAACACTGAAGCTTTCTTT	CASSLKGQVNTEAFF
-	TRBV29-1	11	TRBJ2-7	-	TGCAGCGTTGTAATAGTGGGAGTGCAGTACTTC	CSVVIVGVQYF
-	TRBV4-3	15	TRBJ2-1	TRBD2	TGCGCCAGCAGCCAAGATTCGCGGGGGAACAATGAGCAGTTCTTC	CASSQDSRGNNEQFF
-	TRBV6-1	15	TRBJ1-5	-	TGTGCCAGCAGTGAAAGGCTCCAGGGCAATCAGCCCCAGCATTTT	CASSERLQGNQPQHF
-	TRBV18	16	TRBJ1-1	TRBD1	TGTGCCAGCTCACCACGAATGACAGGGGATAACACTGAAGCTTTCTTT	CASSPRMTGDNTEAFF
-	TRBV10-2	14	TRBJ1-1	-	TGCGCCAGCAGTGATCTAGGGGGAGGGACTGAAGCTTTCTTT	CASSDLGGGTEAFF
-	TRBV4-1	15	TRBJ2-1	TRBD1	TGCGCCAGCAGCCCGGGGACAGGGTTATACAATGAGCAGTTCTTC	CASSPGTGLYNEQFF
-	TRBV2	12	TRBJ2-2	-	TGTGCCAGCAGCGGACAGTACGGGGAGCTGTTTTTT	CASSGQYGELFF
once	TRBV4-1	14	TRBJ2-5	-	TGCGCCAGCAGGCACCTGAGGGAGATGGAGACCCAGTACTTC	CASRHLREMETQYF
-	TRBV6-1	18	TRBJ1-1	TRBD1	TGTGCCAGCAGTGAGGTTATGACAGGGGTCCTTAGGGACACTGAAGCTTTCTTT	CASSEVMTGVLRDTEAFF
once	TRBV5-4	15	TRBJ2-3	-	TGTGCCAGCAGCTTGAAGAGCGGTGCCACAGATACGCAGTATTTT	CASSLKSGATDTQYF
-	TRBV14	15	TRBJ1-2	TRBD1	TGTGCCAGCAGACGGGGAGACAGGGGTAACTATGGCTACACCTTC	CASRRGDRGNYGYTF
once	TRBV28	15	TRBJ1-1	TRBD1	TGTGCCAGCCACGGGCCGGGACAGGGGGCATCTGAAGCTTTCTTT	CASHGPGQGASEAFF
-	TRBV7-6	15	TRBJ2-5	TRBD2	TGTGCCAGCAGCTTAGAAGCGGGGCTCTCCGAGACCCAGTACTTC	CASSLEAGLSETQYF
-	TRBV9	16	TRBJ2-1	-	TGTGCCAGCAGCGACCGTTATGAGGGCTCCTACAATGAGCAGTTCTTC	CASSDRYEGSYNEQFF
-	TRBV6-1	15	TRBJ2-6	-	TGTGCCAGCAGTGAAGACGGGGGAGGGGCCAACGTCCTGACTTTC	CASSEDGGGANVLTF
-	TRBV28	14	TRBJ1-2	TRBD1	TGTGCCAGCAGTTTAGGGGGGACAGAGAGGGGCTACACCTTC	CASSLGGTERGYTF
few	TRBV3-1/TRBV3-2	19	TRBJ1-3	-	TGTGCCAGCAGCCAAGATCTTGCACCTCGAGTCAACTCTGGAAACACCATATATTTT	CASSQDLAPRVNSGNTIYF
-	TRBV9	14	TRBJ2-7	TRBD1	TGTGCCAGCAGCGTAGACGGGACAGGTTACGAGCAGTACTTC	CASSVDGTGYEQYF
-	TRBV6-5	15	TRBJ2-6	-	TGTGCCAGCAGGATAGTATACTCTGGGGCCAACGTCCTGACTTTC	CASRIVYSGANVLTF
once	TRBV30	16	TRBJ1-4	TRBD1	TGTGCCTGGAGTGTCGGGACAGGGGCAAGAGGTGAAAAACTGTTTTTT	CAWSVGTGARGEKLFF
-	TRBV7-8	15	TRBJ1-5	TRBD1	TGTGCCAGCAGCTTCGGTCGACAGGGGCGCCAGCCCCAGCATTTT	CASSFGRQGRQPQHF
-	TRBV5-6	18	TRBJ1-2	-	TGTGCCAGCTCTTACCAGGGACAACGTTATGAGGGCAACTATGGCTACACCTTC	CASSYQGQRYEGNYGYTF
-	TRBV7-9	14	TRBJ2-4	-	TGTGCCAGCAGCCCCGACAGGCTGGGCAACATTCAGTACTTC	CASSPDRLGNIQYF
-	TRBV11-2	14	TRBJ2-7	TRBD2	TGTGCCAGCAGCCTATTAGCGGGGGGTTATGAGCAGTACTTC	CASSLLAGGYEQYF
-	TRBV29-1	14	TRBJ2-3	TRBD2	TGCAGCGTTGAGGCTGTGGCGGGGGGGCCGACGCAGTATTTT	CSVEAVAGGPTQYF
few	TRBV27	16	TRBJ1-6	TRBD1	TGTGCCAGCAGCACATTCGGGGCAGGGGGCGACTCACCCCTCCACTTT	CASSTFGAGGDSPLHF
-	TRBV6-5	15	TRBJ1-1	-	TGTGCCAGCAGTAGAACAGCAGAACATTCCACTGAAGCTTTCTTT	CASSRTAEHSTEAFF
-	TRBV5-1	15	TRBJ1-4	-	TGCGCCAGCAGCACGTCGGGGACAACTAATGAAAAACTGTTTTTT	CASSTSGTTNEKLFF
-	TRBV27	12	TRBJ2-1	-	TGTGCCAGCAGTTTTGGGGGAGGTGAGCAGTTCTTC	CASSFGGGEQFF
-	TRBV7-6	15	TRBJ2-1	-	TGTGCCAGCAGCTTAGGGTCCCTTGCGTTGGATGAGCAGTTCTTC	CASSLGSLALDEQFF
-	TRBV2	13	TRBJ2-4	TRBD1	TGTGCCAGCACAGGGGGCCTCGCAAACATTCAGTACTTC	CASTGGLANIQYF